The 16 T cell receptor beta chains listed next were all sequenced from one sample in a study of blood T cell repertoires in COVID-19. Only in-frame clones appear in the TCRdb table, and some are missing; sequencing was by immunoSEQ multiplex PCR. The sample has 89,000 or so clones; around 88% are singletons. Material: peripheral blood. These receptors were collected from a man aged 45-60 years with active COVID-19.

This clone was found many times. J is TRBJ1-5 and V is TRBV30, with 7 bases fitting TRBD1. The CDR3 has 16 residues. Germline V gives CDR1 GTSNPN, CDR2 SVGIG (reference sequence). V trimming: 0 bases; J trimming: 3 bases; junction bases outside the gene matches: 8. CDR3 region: CAWSVRGTVFNQPQHF. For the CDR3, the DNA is TGTGCCTGGAGTGTACGAGGGACAGTATTCAATCAGCCCCAGCATTTT.

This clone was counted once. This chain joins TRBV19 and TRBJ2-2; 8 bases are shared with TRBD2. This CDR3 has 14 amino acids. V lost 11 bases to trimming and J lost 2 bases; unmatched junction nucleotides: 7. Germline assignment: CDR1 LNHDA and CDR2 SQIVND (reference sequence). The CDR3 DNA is TGTGCCGGGTCGAGCGGGAGTAACACCGGGGAGCTGTTTTTT. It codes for CAGSSGSNTGELFF.

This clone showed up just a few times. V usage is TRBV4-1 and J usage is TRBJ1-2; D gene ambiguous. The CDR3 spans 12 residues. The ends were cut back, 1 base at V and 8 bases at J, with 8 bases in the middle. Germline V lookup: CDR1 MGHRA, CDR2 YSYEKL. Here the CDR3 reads CASSQVPGGYTF. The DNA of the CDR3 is TGCGCCAGCAGCCAAGTTCCGGGGGGCTACACCTTC.

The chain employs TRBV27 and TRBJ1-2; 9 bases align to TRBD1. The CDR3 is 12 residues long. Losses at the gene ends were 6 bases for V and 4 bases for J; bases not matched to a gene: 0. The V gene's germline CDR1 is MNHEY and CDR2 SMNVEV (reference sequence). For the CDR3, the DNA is TGTGCCAGCAGGACAGGGGGCTATGGCTACACCTTC. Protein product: CASRTGGYGYTF.

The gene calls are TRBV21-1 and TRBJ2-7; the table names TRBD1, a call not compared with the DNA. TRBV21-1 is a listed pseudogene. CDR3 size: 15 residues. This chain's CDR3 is CASSKGSQGEYEQYF. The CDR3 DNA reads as TGTGCCAGCAGCAAAGGATCACAGGGGGAATACGAGCAGTACTTC.

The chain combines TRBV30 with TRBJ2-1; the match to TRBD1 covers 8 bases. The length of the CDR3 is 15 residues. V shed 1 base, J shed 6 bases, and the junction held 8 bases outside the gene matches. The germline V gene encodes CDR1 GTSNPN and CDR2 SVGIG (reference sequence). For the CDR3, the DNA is TGTGCCTGGAGTGCCTCCGGGACAGGTGTCAATGAGCAGTTCTTC. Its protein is CAWSASGTGVNEQFF.

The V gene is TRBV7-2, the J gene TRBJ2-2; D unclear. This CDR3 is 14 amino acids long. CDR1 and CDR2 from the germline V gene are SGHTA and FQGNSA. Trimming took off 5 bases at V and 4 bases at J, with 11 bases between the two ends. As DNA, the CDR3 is TGTGCCAGCAGCATTGAGCCTCCCACCGGGGAGCTGTTTTTT. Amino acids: CASSIEPPTGELFF.

CDR3 in amino acids: CASSPRTGNQPQHF. The DNA for the CDR3 is TGTGCCAGCAGCCCTCGCACAGGGAATCAGCCCCAGCATTTT. V gene TRBV7-2 combines with J gene TRBJ1-5; TRBD1 might be the D (6 bases). The germline V gene has CDR1 SGHTA and CDR2 FQGNSA. V lost 5 bases and J 4 bases, leaving 12 bases between the germline ends. This CDR3 spans 14 amino acids.

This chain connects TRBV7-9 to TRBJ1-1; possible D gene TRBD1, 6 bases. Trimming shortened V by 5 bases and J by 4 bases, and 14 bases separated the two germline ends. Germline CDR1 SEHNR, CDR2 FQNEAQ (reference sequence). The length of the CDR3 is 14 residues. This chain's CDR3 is CASSPLQGGTEAFF. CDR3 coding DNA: TGTGCCAGCAGCCCGCTACAGGGTGGCACTGAAGCTTTCTTT. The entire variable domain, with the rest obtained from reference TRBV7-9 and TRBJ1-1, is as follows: DTGVSQNPRHKITKRGQNVTFRCDPISEHNRLYWYRQTLGQGPEFLTYFQNEAQLEKSRLLSDRFSAERPKGSFSTLEIQRTEQGDSAMYLCASSPLQGGTEAFFGQGTRLTVV.

CDR3: CASSTPLAAQETQYF. The CDR3 region has the DNA TGTGCCAGCTCGACACCACTGGCAGCCCAAGAGACCCAGTACTTC. The chain links TRBV18 to TRBJ2-5; D uncertain. Deletions cut 6 bases from V and 1 base from J, with 15 bases between. This CDR3 has 15 residues. CDR1 is KGHSH, CDR2 LQKENI, per germline.

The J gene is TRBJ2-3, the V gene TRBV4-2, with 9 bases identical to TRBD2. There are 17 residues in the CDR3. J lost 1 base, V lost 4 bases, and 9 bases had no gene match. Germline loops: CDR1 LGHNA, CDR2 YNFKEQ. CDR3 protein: CASSPYIAGEGTDTQYF. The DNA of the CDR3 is TGTGCCAGCAGCCCTTACATAGCGGGAGAGGGCACAGATACGCAGTATTTT.

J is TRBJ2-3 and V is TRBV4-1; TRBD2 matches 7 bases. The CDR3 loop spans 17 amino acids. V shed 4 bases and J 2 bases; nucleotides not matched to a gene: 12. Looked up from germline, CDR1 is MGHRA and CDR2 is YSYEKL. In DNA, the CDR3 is TGCGCCAGCAGCCGAGAACGACTAGCTACAGACACAGATACGCAGTATTTT. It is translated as CASSRERLATDTDTQYF.

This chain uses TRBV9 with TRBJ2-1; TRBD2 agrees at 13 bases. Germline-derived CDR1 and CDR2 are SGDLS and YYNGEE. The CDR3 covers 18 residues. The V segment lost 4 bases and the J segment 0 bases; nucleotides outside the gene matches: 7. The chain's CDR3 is CASSSPLAGGSSYNEQFF. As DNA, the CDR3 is TGTGCCAGCAGCTCCCCACTAGCGGGGGGGAGCTCCTACAATGAGCAGTTCTTC.

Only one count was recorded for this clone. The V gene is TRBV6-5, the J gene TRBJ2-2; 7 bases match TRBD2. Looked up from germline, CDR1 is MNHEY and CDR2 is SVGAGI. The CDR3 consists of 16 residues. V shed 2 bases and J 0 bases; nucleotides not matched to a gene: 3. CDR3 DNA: TGTGCCAGCAGTTACCGCGGGGGTACGAACACCGGGGAGCTGTTTTTT. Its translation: CASSYRGGTNTGELFF.

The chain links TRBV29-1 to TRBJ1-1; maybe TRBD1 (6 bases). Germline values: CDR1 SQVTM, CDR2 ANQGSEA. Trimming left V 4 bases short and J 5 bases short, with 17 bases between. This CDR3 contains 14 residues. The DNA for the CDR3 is TGCAGCGTTGCCTATCAGGGGCGCGGAACTGAAGCTTTCTTT. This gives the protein CSVAYQGRGTEAFF.

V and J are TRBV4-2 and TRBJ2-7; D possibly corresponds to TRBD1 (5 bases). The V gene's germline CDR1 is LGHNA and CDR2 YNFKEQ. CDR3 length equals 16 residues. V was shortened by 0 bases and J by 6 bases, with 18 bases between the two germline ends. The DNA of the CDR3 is TGTGCCAGCAGCCAAGACCATACCCCGACAGCCGTCGAGCAGTACTTC. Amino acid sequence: CASSQDHTPTAVEQYF.